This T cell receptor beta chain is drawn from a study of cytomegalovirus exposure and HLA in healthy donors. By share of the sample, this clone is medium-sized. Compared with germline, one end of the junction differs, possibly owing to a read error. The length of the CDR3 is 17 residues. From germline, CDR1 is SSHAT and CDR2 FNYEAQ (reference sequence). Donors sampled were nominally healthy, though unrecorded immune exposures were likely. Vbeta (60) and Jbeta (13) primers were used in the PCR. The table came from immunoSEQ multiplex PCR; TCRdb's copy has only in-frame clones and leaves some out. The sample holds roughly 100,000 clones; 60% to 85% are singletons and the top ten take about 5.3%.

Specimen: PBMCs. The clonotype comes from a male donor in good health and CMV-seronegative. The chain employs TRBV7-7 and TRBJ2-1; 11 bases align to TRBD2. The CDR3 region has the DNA TGTGCTAGCAGCCATCCGGGACTAGCGGCGAACTACAATGAGCAGTTCTTC. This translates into CASSHPGLAANYNEQFF.